This TCR beta chain is from a study of early T cells in non-severe SARS-CoV-2 infection. Turning to the study itself: Sequencing of unsorted whole blood was done on bulk RNA, leaving chains unpaired.

This clonotype came up a few times. Each CDR3 protein is one row after TCRdb ran MiXCR on the 5' RACE reads. The sample holds tens of thousands of distinct CDR3 sequences, about 9.5% seen once. CDR1 and CDR2 from the germline V gene are SGDLS and YYNGEE. This CDR3 has 17 residues. Deletions cut 1 base from V and 1 base from J, with 14 bases between. This sequence was found in an adult who was a healthcare worker with PCR-confirmed SARS-CoV-2 infection or an uninfected control (not recorded which). Sequencing was performed on whole blood, taken at baseline. The chain is built from TRBV9 and TRBJ2-2; tentative D call: TRBD2 (5 bases). The CDR3 DNA reads TGTGCCAGCAGCGTATCGGCCAAGGAGGTGAACACCGGGGAGCTGTTTTTT. This encodes CASSVSAKEVNTGELFF.